This T cell receptor (beta chain) was documented in a study of T-cell reconstitution after alpha-beta-depleted transplantation in children. The study, taken as a whole, reports: The origin of high day-60 TCRbeta diversity in some patients lay in surviving recipient T cells and thymic progenitors. Several hundred rapidly expanded clones from non-depleted graft cells reportedly supplied alpha-beta T cells about two months post-transplant. When one year had passed after transplant, most T-cell counts and diversity came from newly produced T cells.

The authors prepared the TCRbeta library with unique molecular identifiers. Using its own MiXCR run on the PCR reads, TCRdb lists one record per CDR3 protein. The table has about 1,000,000 distinct CDR3 sequences, roughly 29% seen once; the top ten hold about 28%. The CDR3 is 16 amino acids. J lost 0 bases, V lost 4 bases, and 4 bases had no gene match. Germline V gives CDR1 ENHRY, CDR2 SYGVKD. Of note for this clonotype: Antigen: not known.

The TCR comes from a boy younger than two who had a stem cell transplant for SCID, so the T cells may come from the graft donor. The starting material was PBMCs, mostly from graft donor cells, obtained 360 days after TCRalphabeta/CD19-depleted stem cell transplant. The chain has TRBV10-3 and TRBJ2-5; 11 positions match TRBD2. In DNA, the CDR3 is TGTGCCATCAGTGGAGAGACTAGCGGGGACCAAGAGACCCAGTACTTC. This encodes CAISGETSGDQETQYF.